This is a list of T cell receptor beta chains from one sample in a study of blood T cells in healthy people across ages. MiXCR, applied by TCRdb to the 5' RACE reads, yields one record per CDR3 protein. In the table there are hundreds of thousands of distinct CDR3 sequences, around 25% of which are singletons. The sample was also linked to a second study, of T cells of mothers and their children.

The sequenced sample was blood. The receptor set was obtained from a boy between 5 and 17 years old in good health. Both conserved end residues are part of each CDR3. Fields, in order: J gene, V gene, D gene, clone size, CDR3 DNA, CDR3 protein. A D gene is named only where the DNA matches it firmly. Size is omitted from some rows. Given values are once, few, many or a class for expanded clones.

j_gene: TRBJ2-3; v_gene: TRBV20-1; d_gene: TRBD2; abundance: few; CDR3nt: TGCAGTGCTGTCGCGGGGGGGCCAACAGATACGCAGTATTTT; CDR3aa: CSAVAGGPTDTQYF
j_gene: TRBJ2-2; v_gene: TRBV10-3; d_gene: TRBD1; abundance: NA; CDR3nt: TGTGCCATCAGTGCGGCTCAGGGGGCGGCGGATCGAGGCGGGAACACCGGGGAGCTGTTTTTT; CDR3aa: CAISAAQGAADRGGNTGELFF
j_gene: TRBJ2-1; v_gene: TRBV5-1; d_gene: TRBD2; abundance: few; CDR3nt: TGCGCCAGCAGCTTGGGGAGCGGGGGGGCCAATGAGCAGTTCTTC; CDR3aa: CASSLGSGGANEQFF
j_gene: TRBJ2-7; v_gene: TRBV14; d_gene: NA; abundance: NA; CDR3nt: TGTGCCAGCAGCCAAGATAGTACAGGGAGTTCCTACGAGCAGTACTTC; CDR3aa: CASSQDSTGSSYEQYF
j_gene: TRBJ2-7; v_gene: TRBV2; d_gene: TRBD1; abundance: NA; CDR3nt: TGTGCCAGCAGTGAAGTAGGGGCAGGGGGTACCTACGAGCAGTACTTC; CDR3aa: CASSEVGAGGTYEQYF
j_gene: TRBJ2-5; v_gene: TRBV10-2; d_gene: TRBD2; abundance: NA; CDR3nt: TGCGCCAGCAGTGAGTCGGCACTAGCGGGGGAAAAGGGAGAGACCCAGTACTTC; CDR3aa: CASSESALAGEKGETQYF
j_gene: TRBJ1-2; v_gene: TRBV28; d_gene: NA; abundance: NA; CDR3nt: TGTGCTACTTGGGGCGGTAGATACTATGGCTACACCTTC; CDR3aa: CATWGGRYYGYTF
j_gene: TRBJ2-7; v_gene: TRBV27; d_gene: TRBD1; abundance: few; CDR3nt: TGTGCCAGCAGTCTGACAGGGGAGTACGAGCAGTACTTC; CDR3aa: CASSLTGEYEQYF
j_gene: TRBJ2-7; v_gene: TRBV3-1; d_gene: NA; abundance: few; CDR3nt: TGTGCCAGCAGCCAAGAAGTAGCGGAAGCCCCCTACGAGCAGTACTTC; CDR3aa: CASSQEVAEAPYEQYF
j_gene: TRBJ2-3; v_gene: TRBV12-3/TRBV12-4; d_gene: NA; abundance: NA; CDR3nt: TGTGCCAGTCAGACGGGGCTATCCCCAGATACGCAGTATTTT; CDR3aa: CASQTGLSPDTQYF
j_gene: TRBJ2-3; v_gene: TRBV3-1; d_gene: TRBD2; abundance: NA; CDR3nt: TGTGCCAGCAGCCTCTTCGAGCGAATAGCGGGTCGGGGCACAGATACGCAGTATTTT; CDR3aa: CASSLFERIAGRGTDTQYF
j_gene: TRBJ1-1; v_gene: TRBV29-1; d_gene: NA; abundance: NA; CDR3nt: TGCAGCGTTGAAGTCACAGAGAACACTGAAGCTTTCTTT; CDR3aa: CSVEVTENTEAFF
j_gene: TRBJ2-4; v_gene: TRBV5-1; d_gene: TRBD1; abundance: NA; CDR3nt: TGCGCCAGCAGCCCCGGACAGGGAGGCAACATTCAGTACTTC; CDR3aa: CASSPGQGGNIQYF
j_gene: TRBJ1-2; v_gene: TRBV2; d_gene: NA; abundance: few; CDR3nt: TGTGCCAGCAAGTCTGAGTCGGGCCGAGACTATGGCTACACCTTC; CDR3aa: CASKSESGRDYGYTF
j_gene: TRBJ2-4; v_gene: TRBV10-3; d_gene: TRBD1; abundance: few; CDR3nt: TGTGCCATCAGTGAGAATTTATCCGGGACAGGGGGCAAAAACATTCAGTACTTC; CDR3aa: CAISENLSGTGGKNIQYF
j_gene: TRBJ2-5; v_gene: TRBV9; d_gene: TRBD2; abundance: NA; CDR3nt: TGTGCCAGCAGCGTAGTAGCGGGGGCTGAAGAGACCCAGTACTTC; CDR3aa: CASSVVAGAEETQYF
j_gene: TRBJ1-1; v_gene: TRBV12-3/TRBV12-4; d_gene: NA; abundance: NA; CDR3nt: TGTGCCAGCAGTTATCGCGGGACGGGGGACACTGAAGCTTTCTTT; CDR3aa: CASSYRGTGDTEAFF
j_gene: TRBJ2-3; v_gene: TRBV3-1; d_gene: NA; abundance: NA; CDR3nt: TGTGCCAGCAGCCAAGGTACCGGCACAGATACGCAGTATTTT; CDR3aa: CASSQGTGTDTQYF
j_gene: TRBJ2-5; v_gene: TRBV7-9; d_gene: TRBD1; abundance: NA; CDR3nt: TGTGCCAGCAGCCCGTGGGACAGGGCCGGGGGGAGAGAGACCCAGTACTTC; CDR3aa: CASSPWDRAGGRETQYF
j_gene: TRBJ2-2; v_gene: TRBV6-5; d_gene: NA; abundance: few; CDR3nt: TGTGCCAGCAGTTACTCGTCGGCCGGGGAGCTGTTTTTT; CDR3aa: CASSYSSAGELFF
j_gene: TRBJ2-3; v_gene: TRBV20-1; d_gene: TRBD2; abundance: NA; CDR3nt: TGCAGTACTAGAGAGCGGGGGCCGGGAGATACGCAGTATTTT; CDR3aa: CSTRERGPGDTQYF
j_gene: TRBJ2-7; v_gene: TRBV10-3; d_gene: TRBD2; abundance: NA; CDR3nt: TGTGCCATCAGTGAGTCGAAGGCTAGCGGGAACTACGAGCAGTACTTC; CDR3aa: CAISESKASGNYEQYF
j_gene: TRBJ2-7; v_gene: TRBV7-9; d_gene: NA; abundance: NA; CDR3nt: TGTGCCAGCAGCCCCTCCCCAGGGGCCGAGGGGGAGCAGTACTTC; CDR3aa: CASSPSPGAEGEQYF
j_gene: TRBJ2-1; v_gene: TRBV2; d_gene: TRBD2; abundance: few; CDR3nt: TGTGCCAGCTGGAGGCGGGGGGGCGCCTACAATGAGCAGTTCTTC; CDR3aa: CASWRRGGAYNEQFF
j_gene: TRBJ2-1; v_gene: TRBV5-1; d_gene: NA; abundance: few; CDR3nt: TGCGCCAGCAGCTTGGCACAGGGAGGGACCTACAATGAGCAGTTCTTC; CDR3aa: CASSLAQGGTYNEQFF
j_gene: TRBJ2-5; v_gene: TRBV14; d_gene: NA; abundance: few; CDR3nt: TGTGCCAGCAGCCAAGTCTGGGCAGGGAGTTCTGGAGAGACCCAGTACTTC; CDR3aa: CASSQVWAGSSGETQYF
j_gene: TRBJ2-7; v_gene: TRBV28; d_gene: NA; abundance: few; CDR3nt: TGTGCCAGCAGTCTCGGGGCGGTTCGGGAGCAGTACTTC; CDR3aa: CASSLGAVREQYF
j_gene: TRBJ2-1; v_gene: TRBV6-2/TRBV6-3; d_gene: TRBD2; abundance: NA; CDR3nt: TGTACCAGCAGGACCGGGACTAGAGAGCAGTTCTTC; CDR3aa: CTSRTGTREQFF
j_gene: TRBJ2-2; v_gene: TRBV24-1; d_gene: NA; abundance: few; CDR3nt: TGTGCCACCAGTGACCAACGACAGAACACCGGGGAGCTGTTTTTT; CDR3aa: CATSDQRQNTGELFF
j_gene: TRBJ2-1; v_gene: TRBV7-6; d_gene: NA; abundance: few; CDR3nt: TGTGCCAGCAGCTTAGACGGCGGGGCCCCGTTCTTC; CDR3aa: CASSLDGGAPFF
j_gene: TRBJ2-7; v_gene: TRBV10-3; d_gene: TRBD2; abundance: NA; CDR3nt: TGTGCCATCGGCGCGGGGGGGTACTACGAGCAGTACTTC; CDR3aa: CAIGAGGYYEQYF
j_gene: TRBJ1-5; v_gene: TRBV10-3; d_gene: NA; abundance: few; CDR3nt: TGTGCCATCAGTGAGTGGGGTAGCAATCAGCCCCAGCATTTT; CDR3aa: CAISEWGSNQPQHF
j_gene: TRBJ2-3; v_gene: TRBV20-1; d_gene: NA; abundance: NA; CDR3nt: TGCAGTGCAGACCCTCCTGACCGTACTACAGATACGCAGTATTTT; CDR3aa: CSADPPDRTTDTQYF
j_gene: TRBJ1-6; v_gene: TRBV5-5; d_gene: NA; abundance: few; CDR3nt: TGTGCCAGCAGCAGATTGGACAGCACGAATTCACCCCTCCACTTT; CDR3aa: CASSRLDSTNSPLHF
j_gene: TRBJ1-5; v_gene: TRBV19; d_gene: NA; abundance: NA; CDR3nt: TGTGCCAGTAGCTTTACAGGGAGTTATAGCAATCAGCCCCAGCATTTT; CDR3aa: CASSFTGSYSNQPQHF
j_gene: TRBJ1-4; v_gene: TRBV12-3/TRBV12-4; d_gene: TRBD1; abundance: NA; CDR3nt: TGTGCCAGCAGTGATACAGGGGCAAAACTGTTTTTT; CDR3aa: CASSDTGAKLFF
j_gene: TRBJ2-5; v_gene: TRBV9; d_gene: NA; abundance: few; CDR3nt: TGTGCCAGCAGCAAAGATGTCGGTCAAGAGACCCAGTACTTC; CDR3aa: CASSKDVGQETQYF
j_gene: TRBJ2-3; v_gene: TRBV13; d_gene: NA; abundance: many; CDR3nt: TGTGCCAGCAGTCCCAATTCGATGAGCACAGATACGCAGTATTTT; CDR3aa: CASSPNSMSTDTQYF
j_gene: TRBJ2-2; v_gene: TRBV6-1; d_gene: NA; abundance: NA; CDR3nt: TGTGCCAGCAGTCAACAGCTAGGAGCGAACACCGGGGAGCTGTTTTTT; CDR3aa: CASSQQLGANTGELFF
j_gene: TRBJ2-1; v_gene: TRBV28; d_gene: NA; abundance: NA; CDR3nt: TGTGCCAGCAAGGGGAGCAATGAGCAGTTCTTC; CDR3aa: CASKGSNEQFF
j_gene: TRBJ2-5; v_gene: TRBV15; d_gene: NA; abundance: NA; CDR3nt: TGTGCCACCAGCAGAGATAAGGGCCGGGGTGAGACCCAGTACTTC; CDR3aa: CATSRDKGRGETQYF
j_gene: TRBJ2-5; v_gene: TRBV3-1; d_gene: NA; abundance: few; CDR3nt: TGTGCCAGCAGCCAAGGTTCGAGGGGCCAGTACTTC; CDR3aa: CASSQGSRGQYF
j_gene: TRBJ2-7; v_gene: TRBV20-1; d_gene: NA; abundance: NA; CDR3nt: TGCAGTGCTAAACGGGGTCACTCCTACGAGCAGTACTTC; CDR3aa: CSAKRGHSYEQYF
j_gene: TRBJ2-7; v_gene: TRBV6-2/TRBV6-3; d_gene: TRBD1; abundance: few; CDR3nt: TGTGCCAGCAAGCCGGGACAGGGCCGTTACGAGCAGTACTTC; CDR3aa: CASKPGQGRYEQYF
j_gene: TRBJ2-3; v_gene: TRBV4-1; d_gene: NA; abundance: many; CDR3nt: TGCGCCAGCAGACGGACTAGCACAGATACGCAGTATTTT; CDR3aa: CASRRTSTDTQYF
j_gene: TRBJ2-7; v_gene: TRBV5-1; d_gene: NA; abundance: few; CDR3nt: TGCGCCAGCAGCTTTTATCAGGGAACGGGAGAGCAGTACTTC; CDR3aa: CASSFYQGTGEQYF
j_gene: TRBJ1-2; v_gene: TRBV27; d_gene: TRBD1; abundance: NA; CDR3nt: TGTGCCAGCAGTTGGGGACAGGGGAAAGGCTACACCTTC; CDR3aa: CASSWGQGKGYTF
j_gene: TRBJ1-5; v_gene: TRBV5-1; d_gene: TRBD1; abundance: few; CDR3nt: TGCGCCAGCAGCCCGGGGACAGGGGGCGGTCAGCCCCAGCATTTT; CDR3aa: CASSPGTGGGQPQHF
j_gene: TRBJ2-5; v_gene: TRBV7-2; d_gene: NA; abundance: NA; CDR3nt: TGTGCCAGCAGCGGATCCGAGGTCCGAGGGGAGACCCAGTACTTC; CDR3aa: CASSGSEVRGETQYF
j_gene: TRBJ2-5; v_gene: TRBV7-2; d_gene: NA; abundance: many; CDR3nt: TGTGCCAGCAGCTTAGATGGGTACCAAGAGACCCAGTACTTC; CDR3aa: CASSLDGYQETQYF
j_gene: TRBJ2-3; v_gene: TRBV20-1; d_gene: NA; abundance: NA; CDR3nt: TGCAGTGCTACTCCACCTGGGGATACGCAGTATTTT; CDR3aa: CSATPPGDTQYF
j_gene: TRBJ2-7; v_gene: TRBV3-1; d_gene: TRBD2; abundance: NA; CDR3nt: TGTGCCTGCAGCTCCCGGCTAGCGGGGGGCAACTCCTACGAGCAGTACTTC; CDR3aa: CACSSRLAGGNSYEQYF
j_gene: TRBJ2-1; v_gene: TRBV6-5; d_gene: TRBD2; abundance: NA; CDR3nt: TGTGCCAGCAGTTACCTCAGCGGGGGCGTATACAATGAGCAGTTCTTC; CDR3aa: CASSYLSGGVYNEQFF
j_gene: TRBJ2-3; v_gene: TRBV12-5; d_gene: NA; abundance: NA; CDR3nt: TGTGCTAGTGGTTTGGGACCAGAGCTAGATACGCAGTATTTT; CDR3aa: CASGLGPELDTQYF
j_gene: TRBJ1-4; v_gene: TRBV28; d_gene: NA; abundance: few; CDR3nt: TGTGCCAGCAGACCACCGGGCCCTAGGCAGGAAGAAAAACTGTTTTTT; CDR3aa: CASRPPGPRQEEKLFF
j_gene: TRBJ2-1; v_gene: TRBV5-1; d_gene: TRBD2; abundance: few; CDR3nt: TGCGCCAGCAACAAACTAGCGGGGGCTTACTACAATGAGCAGTTCTTC; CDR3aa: CASNKLAGAYYNEQFF
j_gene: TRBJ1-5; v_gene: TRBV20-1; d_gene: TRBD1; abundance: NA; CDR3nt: TGCAGTGTCCGACAGGGGGGATTCAATCAGCCCCAGCATTTT; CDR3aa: CSVRQGGFNQPQHF
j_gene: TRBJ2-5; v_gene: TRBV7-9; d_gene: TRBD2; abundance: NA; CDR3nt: TGTGCCAGCAAGAGGGGCGGGGGGGCCGAAGAGACCCAGTACTTC; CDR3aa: CASKRGGGAEETQYF
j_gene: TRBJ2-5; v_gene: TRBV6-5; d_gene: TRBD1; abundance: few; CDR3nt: TGTGCCAGCAACAGGGGCGGTAGTGGAGAGACCCAGTACTTC; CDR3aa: CASNRGGSGETQYF
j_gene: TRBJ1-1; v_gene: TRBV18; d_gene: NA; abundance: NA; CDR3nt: TGTGCCAGCTCACCAGACACCCTGTTATGGACTGAAGCTTTCTTT; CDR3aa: CASSPDTLLWTEAFF